These 10 T cell receptor beta chains share one sample of origin, sequenced in a study of cytomegalovirus exposure and HLA in healthy donors. Sequenced by immunoSEQ multiplex PCR; TCRdb stores in-frame clones only, minus some. The sample yields more than 85,000 clones, approximately 93% seen once. Sequencing was done on a sample of PBMCs. These TCRs come from a woman aged 25 to 39 in good health and CMV-seropositive.

This clone was seen a single time. This chain links TRBV5-1 with TRBJ2-3; 9 nucleotides match TRBD2. This CDR3 has 16 amino acids. The ends lost 3 bases at V and 8 bases at J; junction bases unmatched: 13. Germline values: CDR1 SGHRS, CDR2 YFSETQ. The DNA for the CDR3 is TGCGCCAGCAGCTGGTTGCTAGCGGGATCCACTGGTACGCAGTATTTT. Encoded protein: CASSWLLAGSTGTQYF. The full variable domain, with the rest looked up from reference TRBV5-1 and TRBJ2-3, is KAGVTQTPRYLIKTRGQQVTLSCSPISGHRSVSWYQQTPGQGLQFLFEYFSETQRNKGNFPGRFSGRQFSNSRSEMNVSTLELGDSALYLCASSWLLAGSTGTQYFGPGTRLTVL.

The genes are TRBV7-9 and TRBJ2-3, with 10 bases lining up with TRBD2. Trimming removed 4 bases from V and 8 bases from J; junction bases left unmatched: 9. The CDR3 totals 15 residues. Germline V gene data show CDR1 as SEHNR and CDR2 as FQNEAQ (reference sequence). The chain's CDR3 is CASSSRASGSGTQYF. CDR3 DNA: TGTGCCAGCAGCTCCCGGGCTAGCGGGAGTGGTACGCAGTATTTT.

The genes are TRBV28 and TRBJ1-5, with 9 bases aligning to TRBD1. The CDR3 is made up of 16 amino acids. The germline V gene encodes CDR1 MDHEN and CDR2 SYDVKM. The trim removed 5 bases at V and 0 bases at J, leaving 5 bases unmatched. DNA for the CDR3: TGTGCCAGCAGTAACAGGGGGCTAGGTAGCAATCAGCCCCAGCATTTT. Amino acids: CASSNRGLGSNQPQHF.

The gene calls are TRBV7-9 and TRBJ1-5; 7 bases are a match to TRBD1. Germline values: CDR1 SEHNR, CDR2 FQNEAQ (reference sequence). V lost 6 bases and J lost 4; bases outside the gene matches: 6. The CDR3 has 14 amino acids. This chain's CDR3 is CASSSDRENQPQHF. CDR3 bases: TGTGCCAGCAGTTCTGACAGGGAGAATCAGCCCCAGCATTTT. The whole variable domain, remainder taken from reference TRBV7-9 and TRBJ1-5, is DTGVSQNPRHKITKRGQNVTFRCDPISEHNRLYWYRQTLGQGPEFLTYFQNEAQLEKSRLLSDRFSAERPKGSFSTLEIQRTEQGDSAMYLCASSSDRENQPQHFGDGTRLSIL.

This chain uses TRBV12-5 with TRBJ1-1, with D perhaps matching TRBD1 (6 bases). CDR1 LGHNT and CDR2 FRNRAP come from the germline V gene. This CDR3 is built from 15 residues. V shed 2 bases and J shed 3 bases, with 13 bases lying between them. The DNA for the CDR3 is TGTGCTAGTGGTTTGCACGGACAGACCTACACTGAAGCTTTCTTT. This sequence encodes CASGLHGQTYTEAFF.

This clone was detected once. This chain links TRBV6-1 with TRBJ2-1, with D uncertain. This CDR3 spans 17 amino acids. The germline CDR1 and CDR2 sequences are MNHNS and SASEGT. Trimming stripped 4 bases from V and 1 base from J, with 17 bases between. As DNA, the CDR3 is TGTGCCAGCAGTGCCAGTCCAGGCCAGCCGTCCTACAATGAGCAGTTCTTC. It translates to CASSASPGQPSYNEQFF.

The chain carries TRBV7-9 and TRBJ1-4, with 7 bases lining up with TRBD1. Germline-derived CDR1 and CDR2 are SEHNR and FQNEAQ (reference sequence). The CDR3 has 15 amino acids. The trim removed 2 bases at V and 6 bases at J, leaving 6 bases unmatched. In DNA form, the CDR3 reads TGTGCCAGCAGCTTAAGCAACAGGGGTGATGAAAAACTGTTTTTT. Translation gives CASSLSNRGDEKLFF.

The chain joins TRBV6-6 to TRBJ2-2; 7 bases match TRBD1. J was trimmed by 5 bases and V by 2 bases; bases with no gene match: 8. Looked up from germline, CDR1 is MNHNY and CDR2 is SVGAGI (reference sequence). CDR3 length: 16 amino acids. The chain's CDR3 is CASSYRTGPKTGELFF. The CDR3 region has the DNA TGTGCCAGCAGTTACCGGACAGGTCCTAAGACCGGGGAGCTGTTTTTT.

The J gene is TRBJ2-1, the V gene TRBV7-2; a weak D match, TRBD1 (9 bases). Looked up from germline, CDR1 is SGHTA and CDR2 is FQGNSA. This CDR3 contains 14 residues. Trimming removed 5 bases at V and 7 bases at J, with 15 bases between. CDR3: CASSISGTGNEQFF. The CDR3 region has the DNA TGTGCCAGCAGCATTAGCGGGACAGGGAATGAGCAGTTCTTC.

The chain has TRBV6-4 and TRBJ1-5, with TRBD1 matching 9 bases. This CDR3 is built from 19 residues. Germline CDR1 reads MRHNA; CDR2 reads SNTAGT. V shed 7 bases and J 6 bases; nucleotides not matched to a gene: 22. The CDR3 DNA reads as TGTGCCAGCAACGAAGGGTGGAAAAAGAAGGGACAGGGTCGTCAGCCCCAGCATTTT. This codes for CASNEGWKKKGQGRQPQHF.